A single sample is the source of the 23 T cell receptor beta chains below, sequenced in a study of blood T cell repertoires in COVID-19. Produced via immunoSEQ multiplex PCR; TCRdb's table is partial and in-frame only. The table has more than 150,000 clones, around 83% seen once; the top ten hold approximately 6.5%. The sequenced sample was peripheral blood. These TCRs come from a woman aged 40-49 years with acute or convalescent COVID-19.

The chain uses TRBV4-2 and TRBJ1-2; no clear D. The CDR3 totals 12 residues. Germline lookup yields CDR1 LGHNA and CDR2 YNFKEQ. Trimming removed 2 bases from V and 6 bases from J, with 7 bases in between. CDR3: CASSQWQDGYTF. The CDR3 DNA sequence: TGTGCCAGCAGCCAATGGCAGGATGGCTACACCTTC.

CDR3 sequence reads: CASSERIDRGPLFYNSPLHF. DNA of the CDR3: TGTGCCAGCAGTGAAAGGATAGACAGGGGGCCGCTCTTTTATAATTCACCCCTCCACTTT. The chain links TRBV6-1 to TRBJ1-6; TRBD1 matches 10 bases. The CDR3 extends over 20 amino acids. Trimming cost V 2 bases and J 4 bases; bases outside gene matches: 14. CDR1 and CDR2 (germline): MNHNS, SASEGT.

V gene TRBV12-3 or TRBV12-4 combines with J gene TRBJ2-3; D not resolved. The CDR3 consists of 11 residues. V dropped 3 bases and J dropped 7 bases, with 5 bases sitting between them. The chain's CDR3 is CASSFVYTQYF. Here the CDR3 DNA reads TGTGCCAGCAGTTTTGTATATACGCAGTATTTT.

J is TRBJ2-6 and V is TRBV18; 7 bases fit TRBD1. Germline CDR1 is KGHSH and CDR2 is LQKENI. The J segment lost 1 base and the V segment lost 6 bases, leaving 9 bases of the junction unmatched. The CDR3 contains 17 residues. The DNA of the CDR3 is TGTGCCAGCTCCTGGGGACAGCGCCAATCTGGGGCCAACGTCCTGACTTTC. Amino acids: CASSWGQRQSGANVLTF.

V usage is TRBV28 and J usage is TRBJ2-7, with 8 bases aligning to TRBD1. CDR3 length: 15 residues. Germline CDR1 MDHEN, CDR2 SYDVKM. After removal of 6 bases from V and 1 base from J, the junction contained 8 bases not matched to a gene. The CDR3 sequence is CASSPGQVSSYEQYF. CDR3 sequence (DNA): TGTGCCAGCAGCCCGGGACAGGTCTCATCCTACGAGCAGTACTTC. Using reference TRBV28 and TRBJ2-7 for the parts outside the CDR3, the full variable domain is DVKVTQSSRYLVKRTGEKVFLECVQDMDHENMFWYRQDPGLGLRLIYFSYDVKMKEKGDIPEGYSVSREKKERFSLILESASTNQTSMYLCASSPGQVSSYEQYFGPGTRLTVT.

This clone was recorded once. The V gene is TRBV5-6, the J gene TRBJ2-7; D is possibly TRBD2 (5 bases). The CDR3 extends over 14 amino acids. The V end was cut by 4 bases, the J end by 3 bases, with 14 bases between. Looked up from germline, CDR1 is SGHDT and CDR2 is YYEEEE. The CDR3 DNA reads TGTGCCAGCAGCCTCGGAGCGGAAGTCTACGAGCAGTACTTC. Protein sequence: CASSLGAEVYEQYF.

The chain combines TRBV29-1 with TRBJ2-3; 8 bases map to TRBD1. With 6 bases clipped from V and 6 bases from J, the junction kept 8 bases outside the gene matches. CDR1 and CDR2 (germline): SQVTM, ANQGSEA. This CDR3 is built from 13 residues. Written as DNA, the CDR3 is TGCAGCGTGGACAGGGAATTGGGGGATACGCAGTATTTT. It is translated as CSVDRELGDTQYF.

The chain links TRBV27 to TRBJ1-1; D is undetermined. The CDR3 covers 17 residues. Germline V gene lookup returns CDR1 MNHEY and CDR2 SMNVEV (reference sequence). Trimming took off 3 bases at V and 2 bases at J, with 19 bases between the two ends. CDR3 sequence reads: CASSFSGSTFFNTEAFF. In nucleotides, the CDR3 is TGTGCCAGCAGTTTTTCCGGGTCGACCTTTTTTAACACTGAAGCTTTCTTT.

V is TRBV27 and J is TRBJ2-3, with TRBD1 as a possible D gene (5 bases). Trimming left V 4 bases short and J 3 bases short, with 14 bases between. The germline CDR1 and CDR2 sequences are MNHEY and SMNVEV (reference sequence). The CDR3 runs 15 residues. The CDR3 is CASSSAGHLTDTQYF. The CDR3 DNA reads TGTGCCAGCAGTTCCGCCGGACACCTAACAGATACGCAGTATTTT.

The chain couples TRBV29-1 to TRBJ2-5; the D gene is possibly TRBD1 (5 bases). Germline lookup yields CDR1 SQVTM and CDR2 ANQGSEA. V lost 2 bases to trimming and J lost 7 bases, with 11 bases between them. The CDR3 consists of 12 residues. CDR3 nucleotides: TGCAGCGTTGAACAAACCCAGGGGACCCAGTACTTC. This translates into CSVEQTQGTQYF.

The rearrangement uses TRBV27 and TRBJ1-2; 8 bases align to TRBD1. In germline, CDR1 is MNHEY, CDR2 SMNVEV (reference sequence). This CDR3 is built from 15 residues. Unmatched junction bases numbered 10, after V lost 7 bases and J lost 3 bases. This CDR3 reads CASKPRGLFDYGYTF. The CDR3 nucleotides are TGTGCCAGCAAGCCCAGGGGGCTTTTTGACTATGGCTACACCTTC.

The rearrangement uses TRBV9 and TRBJ2-2; no clear D gene. CDR3 length: 15 amino acids. The germline CDR1 and CDR2 sequences are SGDLS and YYNGEE. V lost 4 bases and J 4 bases, leaving 14 bases between the germline ends. The CDR3, as DNA: TGTGCCAGCAGCCGATCCCTAGATGCCACCGGGGAGCTGTTTTTT. It specifies CASSRSLDATGELFF. The variable domain in full, with the rest retrieved from reference TRBV9 and TRBJ2-2, is DSGVTQTPKHLITATGQRVTLRCSPRSGDLSVYWYQQSLDQGLQFLIQYYNGEERAKGNILERFSAQQFPDLHSELNLSSLELGDSALYFCASSRSLDATGELFFGEGSRLTVL.

This clone has only a few counts. The rearrangement joins TRBV7-2 to TRBJ1-1; TRBD1 is a possible D gene (6 bases). V dropped 2 bases and J dropped 8 bases, with 15 bases sitting between them. Germline CDR1 reads SGHTA; CDR2 reads FQGNSA. This CDR3 comprises 14 residues. Here the CDR3 reads CASSLFPTGGEAFF. CDR3 coding DNA: TGTGCCAGCAGCTTATTCCCGACAGGCGGGGAAGCTTTCTTT.

The sample holds one count of this clone. The chain links TRBV5-6 to TRBJ2-1, with D possibly TRBD2 on 5 matching bases. Germline CDR1 and CDR2: SGHDT and YYEEEE. The ends were cut back, 1 base at V and 6 bases at J, with 23 bases in the middle. The CDR3 is 18 amino acids. CDR3 DNA: TGTGCCAGCAGCTTGCCCAATTACCTGCGGGCGCGGCCCAATGAGCAGTTCTTC. Amino acid sequence: CASSLPNYLRARPNEQFF.

The chain combines TRBV3-1 (or the pseudogene TRBV3-2) with TRBJ2-7; 8 bases agree with TRBD2. With 0 bases clipped from V and 3 bases from J, the junction kept 7 bases outside the gene matches. This CDR3 has 16 amino acids. Germline values: CDR1 LGHDT, CDR2 YNNKEL (reference sequence). CDR3 bases: TGTGCCAGCAGCCAAGATGAAACTAGCGGAAGCTACGAGCAGTACTTC. Translated, it gives CASSQDETSGSYEQYF.

The table lists this clone with a count of one. The chain couples TRBV6-5 to TRBJ1-5; 10 positions agree with TRBD1. The germline V gene encodes CDR1 MNHEY and CDR2 SVGAGI. The CDR3 has 15 residues. Trimming at V came to 4 bases and at J to 1 base, leaving 1 base not matched to a gene. This chain's CDR3 is CASSLDRGSNQPQHF. CDR3 nucleotides: TGTGCCAGCAGTTTGGACAGGGGGAGCAATCAGCCCCAGCATTTT.

This clone was observed a single time. The J gene is TRBJ1-3, the V gene TRBV29-1, with a tentative D call TRBD1 (6 bases). CDR3 length: 14 amino acids. The V end lost 7 bases, the J end lost 4 bases, and 17 bases lay between the germline ends. Germline CDR1 is SQVTM and CDR2 is ANQGSEA. In nucleotides, the CDR3 is TGCAGCGCTGCAAAATGGACAGAGGGAAACACCATATATTTT. Its translation: CSAAKWTEGNTIYF.

This rearrangement joins TRBV6-5 to TRBJ1-1, with D possibly matching TRBD1 (6 bases). The CDR3 extends over 15 amino acids. V lost 8 bases, J lost 0 bases, and 16 bases lay in between. From germline, CDR1 is MNHEY and CDR2 SVGAGI. The CDR3, as DNA: TGTGCCAGCGGATTACAGGGATTTATGAACACTGAAGCTTTCTTT. It yields the protein CASGLQGFMNTEAFF.

Details on this clone: Germline and junction disagree at one end, which may indicate a read error. V and J are TRBV13 and TRBJ1-1, with a possible D match to TRBD1 (5 bases). The CDR3 spans 12 residues. Germline V CDR1 and CDR2: PRHDT, FYEKMQ (reference sequence). The CDR3 DNA follows: TGTGCCAGCAGCCGGGGGTCCCAGGAGTTACCCTTT. Encoded protein: CASSRGSQELPF.

The CDR3 coding sequence is TGTGCCAGCAGTTACTTCGGGACAGATTCACCCCTCCACTTT. Amino acid sequence: CASSYFGTDSPLHF. The chain carries TRBV6-6 and TRBJ1-6; 7 bases fit TRBD1. Germline CDR1 reads MNHNY; CDR2 reads SVGAGI (reference sequence). Losses at the gene ends were 1 base for V and 8 bases for J; bases not matched to a gene: 2. The CDR3 totals 14 residues.

There are a few counts of this clone. The sample carries other DNA sequences with the same CDR3. V gene TRBV5-1 combines with J gene TRBJ1-2; no reliable D call. V lost 0 bases to trimming and J lost 6 bases, with 12 bases between them. The length of the CDR3 is 14 residues. The germline V gene has CDR1 SGHRS and CDR2 YFSETQ. CDR3 DNA sequence: TGCGCCAGCAGCTTGGCGGCAGGAGGAGATGGCTACACCTTC. Protein sequence: CASSLAAGGDGYTF.

The chain links TRBV10-3 to TRBJ1-1; no definite D call. The V and J ends lost 8 bases and 0 bases respectively, with 13 bases between them. Germline V gene data show CDR1 as ENHRY and CDR2 as SYGVKD. The CDR3 covers 14 residues. The chain's CDR3 is CAIPEETVNTEAFF. The CDR3 nucleotides are TGTGCCATCCCTGAGGAGACGGTGAACACTGAAGCTTTCTTT.

The count of this clone is one. The CDR3 spells CASVDLGGTQYF. The DNA of the CDR3 is TGTGCCAGCGTCGACCTAGGGGGGACCCAGTACTTC. The rearrangement links TRBV6-5 to TRBJ2-5; D possibly corresponds to TRBD1 (6 bases). Trimming left V 8 bases short and J 7 bases short, with 14 bases between. Germline CDR1 MNHEY, CDR2 SVGAGI. The CDR3 loop spans 12 amino acids.